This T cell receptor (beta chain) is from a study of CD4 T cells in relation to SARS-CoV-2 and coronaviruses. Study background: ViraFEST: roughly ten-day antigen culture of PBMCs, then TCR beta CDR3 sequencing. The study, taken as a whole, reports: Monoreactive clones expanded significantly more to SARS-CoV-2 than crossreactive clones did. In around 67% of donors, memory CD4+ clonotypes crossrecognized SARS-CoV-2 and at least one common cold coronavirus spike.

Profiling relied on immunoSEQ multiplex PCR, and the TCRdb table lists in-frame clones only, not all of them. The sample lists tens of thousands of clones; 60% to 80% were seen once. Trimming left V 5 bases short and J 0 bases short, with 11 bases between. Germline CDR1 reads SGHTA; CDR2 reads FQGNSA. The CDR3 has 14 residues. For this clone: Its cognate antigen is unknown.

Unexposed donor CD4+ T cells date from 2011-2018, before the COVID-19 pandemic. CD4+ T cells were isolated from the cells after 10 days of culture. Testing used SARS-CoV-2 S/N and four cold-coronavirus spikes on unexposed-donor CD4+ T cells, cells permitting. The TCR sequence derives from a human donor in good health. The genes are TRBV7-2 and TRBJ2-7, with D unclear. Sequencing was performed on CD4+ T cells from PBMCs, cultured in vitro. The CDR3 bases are TGTGCCAGCAGCAATAACCGTAACTCCTACGAGCAGTACTTC. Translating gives CASSNNRNSYEQYF.